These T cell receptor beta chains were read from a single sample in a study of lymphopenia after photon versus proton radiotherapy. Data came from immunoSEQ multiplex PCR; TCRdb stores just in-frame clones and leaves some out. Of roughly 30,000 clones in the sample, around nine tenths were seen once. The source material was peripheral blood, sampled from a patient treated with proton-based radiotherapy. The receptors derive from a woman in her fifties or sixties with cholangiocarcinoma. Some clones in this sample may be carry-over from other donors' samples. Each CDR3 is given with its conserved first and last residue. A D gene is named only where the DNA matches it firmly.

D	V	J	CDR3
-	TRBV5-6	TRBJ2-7	CASSLEGSGHEQYF
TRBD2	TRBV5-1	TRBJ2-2	CASSFLLAGTNTGELFF
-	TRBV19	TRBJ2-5	CASSGGGTVQETQYF
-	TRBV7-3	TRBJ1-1	CASSIYKNTEAFF
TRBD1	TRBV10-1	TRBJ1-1	CASSESTGGNTEAFF
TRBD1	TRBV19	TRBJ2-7	CASTATGWNEQYF
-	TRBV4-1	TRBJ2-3	CASSQDPQGRTQYF
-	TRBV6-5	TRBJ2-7	CASSYRGMWREQYF
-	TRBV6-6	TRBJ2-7	CASSYSGQNYEQYF
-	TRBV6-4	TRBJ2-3	CASSLIQGDTQYF
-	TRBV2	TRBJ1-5	CASGEAAGSNQPQHF
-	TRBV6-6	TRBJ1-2	CASSYMGGYTF
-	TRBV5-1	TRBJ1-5	CASSLGHTGSNQPQHF
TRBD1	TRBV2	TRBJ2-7	CASRETGGPEQYF
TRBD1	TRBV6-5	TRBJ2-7	CASSRDRGTYEQYF
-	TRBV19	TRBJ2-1	CASSMVGGGYEQFF
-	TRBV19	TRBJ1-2	CASTRGAYGYTF
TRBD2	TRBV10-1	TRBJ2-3	CASSGTSALTDTQYF
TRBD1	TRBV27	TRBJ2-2	CASSLQGAVTGELFF
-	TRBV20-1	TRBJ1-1	CSAQQHAEAFF
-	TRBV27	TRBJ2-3	CASSSPTLTDTQYF
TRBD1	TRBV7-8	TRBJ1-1	CASSPQGANTEAFF
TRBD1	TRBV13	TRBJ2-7	CASSLNSGTGWTEQYF
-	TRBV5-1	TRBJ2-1	CASSPLAPSSYNEQFF
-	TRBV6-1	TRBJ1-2	CASVASRGFFYGYTF
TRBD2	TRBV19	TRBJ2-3	CASSDGAGVSLNGDTQYF
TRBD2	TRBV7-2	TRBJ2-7	CASSLLAGGQGYEQYF
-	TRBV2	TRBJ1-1	CASVPFGLNTEAFF
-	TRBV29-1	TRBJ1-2	CSVRPERGRGSGYTF
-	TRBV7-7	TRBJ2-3	CASSPIGVSTDTQYF
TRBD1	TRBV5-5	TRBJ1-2	CASRKGTVYGYTF
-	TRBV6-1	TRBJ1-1	CASTYERVTEAFF